The present T cell receptor beta chain was sequenced within a study of neurological immune-mediated disorders. V dropped 5 bases and J dropped 7 bases, with 14 bases sitting between them. Looked up from germline, CDR1 is SGHTA and CDR2 is FQGNSA. CDR3 length: 13 residues. By 5'RACE with 10-nucleotide random UMIs, the cDNA was made. TCRdb reprocessed the 5' RACE reads with MiXCR, giving one entry per CDR3 protein. The table lists around 67,000 distinct CDR3 sequences, around 5.2% of them singletons. There are many counts of this clonotype. Sequencing was carried out using PBMCs. This chain links TRBV7-2 with TRBJ1-1, with unresolved D. This clonotype was sampled from a man aged 18 to 30 with multiple sclerosis. In nucleotides, the CDR3 is TGTGCCAGCAGCCCGAGTGTTGGGCTTGAAGCTTTCTTT. Protein product: CASSPSVGLEAFF.